The 18 T cell receptor beta chains presented below share a single source sample, sequenced in a study of T-cell reconstitution after alpha-beta-depleted transplantation in children (dated by TCRdb to about 2016). Library construction relied on PCR. Sequencing relied on an Illumina HiSeq 2500. TCR library preparation used molecular barcoding, with unique molecular identifiers applied to normalize quantification of the TCRbeta repertoire. In TCRdb, the public reads were trimmed at Q25 with fastp and aligned with MiXCR, with productive beta chains retained. Rows merge per CDR3 protein into single entries with the most common DNA and genes. This sample is represented by about 540,000 distinct CDR3 sequences; around 19% of them were singletons. Around 3.3% of the sample goes to the ten largest clones. The specimen comprised PBMCs from the stem cell graft donor, sampled from the stem cell graft. Every receptor here comes from a human donor who donated a stem cell graft to a child with acute lymphoblastic leukemia.

The chain couples TRBV20-1 to TRBJ1-2, with no clear D. The CDR3 has 12 residues. Germline V gene sequence: CDR1 DFQATT, CDR2 SNEGSKA (reference sequence). Trimming pared 2 bases from V and 8 bases from J, leaving 12 bases between. CDR3 in amino acids: CSARPWDEGYTF. Here the CDR3 DNA reads TGCAGTGCTAGACCTTGGGATGAGGGCTACACCTTC.

This clonotype was counted only a few times. The chain combines TRBV29-1 with TRBJ2-2; 8 positions agree with TRBD1. CDR3 length: 13 residues. CDR1 and CDR2 (germline): SQVTM, ANQGSEA. The junction had 4 bases not matched to a gene; V was cut back by 8 bases and J by 2 bases. Here the CDR3 DNA reads TGCAGCATCGGACAGGGTAACACCGGGGAGCTGTTTTTT. Protein product: CSIGQGNTGELFF.

The rearrangement links TRBV29-1 to TRBJ2-5; D not resolved. The CDR3 runs 12 residues. V dropped 4 bases and J dropped 1 base, with 7 bases sitting between them. Germline V lookup: CDR1 SQVTM, CDR2 ANQGSEA. The CDR3 DNA reads as TGCAGCGTTGTACCAAGCCAAGAGACCCAGTACTTC. Protein product: CSVVPSQETQYF.

There are a few counts of this clonotype. This rearrangement joins TRBV27 to TRBJ2-3, with D tentatively TRBD1 (6 bases). CDR1 MNHEY and CDR2 SMNVEV come from the germline V gene (reference sequence). Trimming pared 3 bases from V and 0 bases from J, leaving 10 bases between. CDR3 size: 15 residues. The CDR3 region is CASSLYRASTDTQYF. CDR3 sequence (DNA): TGTGCCAGCAGTTTGTACAGGGCCAGCACAGATACGCAGTATTTT.

In its sample, this clonotype was seen a few times. V usage is TRBV7-8 and J usage is TRBJ1-5; D is ambiguous. V was shortened by 4 bases and J by 4 bases, with 11 bases between the two germline ends. The CDR3 covers 14 residues. Germline V CDR1 and CDR2: SGHVS, FQNEAQ. The CDR3 bases are TGTGCCAGCAGCTCAGGCGGGCCAAATCAGCCCCAGCATTTT. This gives the protein CASSSGGPNQPQHF.

The chain has TRBV20-1 and TRBJ2-7, with 8 nucleotides matching TRBD2. CDR1 is DFQATT, CDR2 SNEGSKA, per germline (reference sequence). V gave up 6 bases and J gave up 3 bases; unmatched junction bases: 10. The CDR3 has 14 amino acids. DNA of the CDR3: TGCAGTGCGCGAGCGGGAGCGTTGCTCTACGAGCAGTACTTC. As protein: CSARAGALLYEQYF.

The sample holds a few counts of this clonotype. This sequence joins TRBV12-3 or TRBV12-4 and TRBJ2-1, with a weak D call TRBD2 (6 bases). This CDR3 comprises 12 residues. The V end lost 6 bases, the J end lost 9 bases, and 12 bases lay between the germline ends. The CDR3 sequence is CASSRPGGEQFF. The CDR3, as DNA: TGTGCCAGCAGCCGACCCGGGGGTGAGCAGTTCTTC.

This clonotype was observed a few times. The chain uses TRBV2 and TRBJ2-1, with 9 bases lining up with TRBD2. Losses at the gene ends were 8 bases for V and 8 bases for J; bases not matched to a gene: 13. The CDR3 has 15 amino acids. Per germline, CDR1 SNHLY and CDR2 FYNNEI. The CDR3: CASGGGLASTDEQFF. In DNA form, the CDR3 reads TGTGCCAGCGGGGGCGGACTAGCGTCAACGGATGAGCAGTTCTTC.

This clonotype came up a few times. V gene TRBV12-3 or TRBV12-4 combines with J gene TRBJ2-7; no firm D call. The V gene lost 8 bases and the J gene lost 6 bases, with 14 bases spanning the gap. This CDR3 has 12 residues. The CDR3 spells CASSLNSLEQYF. DNA of the CDR3: TGTGCCAGCTCTCTTAATAGTCTCGAGCAGTACTTC.

This chain connects TRBV20-1 to TRBJ2-1; possible D gene TRBD2, 5 bases. Germline V gene data show CDR1 as DFQATT and CDR2 as SNEGSKA (reference sequence). V gave up 5 bases and J gave up 0 bases, with 11 bases separating them. This CDR3 spans 14 amino acids. Here the CDR3 reads CSAPSGSSYNEQFF. The CDR3 DNA reads as TGCAGTGCTCCAAGCGGTAGCTCCTACAATGAGCAGTTCTTC.

This clonotype was detected a few times. The chain couples TRBV6-2 or TRBV6-3 to TRBJ2-6; D not certain. CDR3 size: 12 residues. Per germline, CDR1 MNHEY and CDR2 SVGEGT. V was clipped by 6 bases and J by 5 bases, with 5 bases between them. CDR3 residues: CASRLWANVLTF. CDR3 bases: TGTGCCAGCAGGCTCTGGGCCAACGTCCTGACTTTC.

This clonotype occurred a few times. V is TRBV5-1 and J is TRBJ2-6; 7 bases map to TRBD1. Germline lookup yields CDR1 SGHRS and CDR2 YFSETQ. CDR3 length: 15 amino acids. V shed 7 bases and J 0 bases; nucleotides not matched to a gene: 4. The CDR3 coding sequence is TGCGCCAGCCGGGACAGAATCTCTGGGGCCAACGTCCTGACTTTC. Translated, it gives CASRDRISGANVLTF.

For this clonotype: One end of the junction does not line up with germline, which may come from a read error. This chain links TRBV20-1 with TRBJ1-1, with TRBD1 as a possible D gene (5 bases). Looked up from germline, CDR1 is DFQATT and CDR2 is SNEGSKA (reference sequence). This CDR3 spans 12 amino acids. The CDR3 is CSASSGGLLRNF. The DNA of the CDR3 is TGCAGTGCTAGCTCGGGGGGACTCCTGAGGAACTTT.

V is TRBV7-6 and J is TRBJ2-7, with D perhaps TRBD2 (5 bases). The CDR3 runs to 13 residues. CDR1 is SGHVS and CDR2 is FNYEAQ in the germline V gene. V dropped 4 bases and J dropped 5 bases, with 12 bases sitting between them. Written as DNA, the CDR3 is TGTGCCAGCAGCTACACCGGGGTCGACGAGCAGTACTTC. This sequence encodes CASSYTGVDEQYF.

The chain employs TRBV12-3 or TRBV12-4 and TRBJ1-1, with a possible D match to TRBD1 (6 bases). V shed 3 bases and J shed 12 bases, with 17 bases lying between them. The CDR3 loop spans 13 amino acids. The DNA for the CDR3 is TGTGCCAGCAGTTTTCCAGGACAGACGGGGACTTTCTTT. As protein: CASSFPGQTGTFF.

This chain connects TRBV9 to TRBJ2-2, with 14 bases identical to TRBD2. The CDR3 is made up of 18 amino acids. J was trimmed by 7 bases and V by 3 bases; bases with no gene match: 11. CDR1 is SGDLS, CDR2 YYNGEE, per germline. CDR3 DNA: TGTGCCAGCAGCGGAGGAGGACTAGCGGGAGGCTCTGGCGGGGAGCTGTTTTTT. Encoded protein: CASSGGGLAGGSGGELFF.

The V gene is TRBV18, the J gene TRBJ2-7; no clear D. CDR3 length equals 12 residues. The V and J ends lost 3 bases and 6 bases respectively, with 9 bases between them. Germline values: CDR1 KGHSH, CDR2 LQKENI. As DNA, the CDR3 is TGTGCCAGCTCACCCTCACCGCCCGAGCAGTACTTC. Its protein is CASSPSPPEQYF.

This clonotype has at least ten counts. This chain links TRBV4-1 with TRBJ1-1; D is unclear. CDR1 and CDR2 (germline): MGHRA, YSYEKL. CDR3 length equals 15 residues. V lost 1 base and J lost 4, with 13 bases in between. The DNA of the CDR3 is TGCGCCAGCAGCCAAGTAGTTGCGAGGATCACTGAAGCTTTCTTT. Translating gives CASSQVVARITEAFF.